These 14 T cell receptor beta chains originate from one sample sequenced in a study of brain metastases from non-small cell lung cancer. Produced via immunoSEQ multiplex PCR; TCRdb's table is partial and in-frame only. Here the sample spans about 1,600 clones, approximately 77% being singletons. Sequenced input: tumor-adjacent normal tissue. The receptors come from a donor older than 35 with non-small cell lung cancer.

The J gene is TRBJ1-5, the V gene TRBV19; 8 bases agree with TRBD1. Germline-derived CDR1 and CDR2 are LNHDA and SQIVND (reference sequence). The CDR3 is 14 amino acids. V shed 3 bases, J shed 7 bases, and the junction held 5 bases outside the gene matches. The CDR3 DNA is TGTGCCAGTAGTATTAGACAGGGGAACCAGCCCCAGCATTTT. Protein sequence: CASSIRQGNQPQHF.

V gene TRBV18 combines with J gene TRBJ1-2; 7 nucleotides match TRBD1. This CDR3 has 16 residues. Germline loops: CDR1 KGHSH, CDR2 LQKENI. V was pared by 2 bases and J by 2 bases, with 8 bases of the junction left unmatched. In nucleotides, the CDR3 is TGTGCCAGCTCACCAGCCGAAACAGGGGTCAACTATGGCTACACCTTC. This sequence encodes CASSPAETGVNYGYTF.

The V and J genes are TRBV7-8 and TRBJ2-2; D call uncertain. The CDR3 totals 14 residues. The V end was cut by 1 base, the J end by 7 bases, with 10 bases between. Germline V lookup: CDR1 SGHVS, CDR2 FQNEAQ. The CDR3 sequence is CASSLVSRGGELFF. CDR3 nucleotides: TGTGCCAGCAGCTTAGTTTCGCGAGGCGGGGAGCTGTTTTTT.

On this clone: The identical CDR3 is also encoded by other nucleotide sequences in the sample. This chain's CDR3 is CASGTSGSDGELFF. In nucleotides, the CDR3 is TGCGCCAGCGGGACTAGCGGGAGTGACGGGGAGCTGTTTTTT. The chain carries TRBV10-2 and TRBJ2-2, with 14 bases matching TRBD2. After removal of 8 bases from V and 7 bases from J, the junction contained 3 bases not matched to a gene. The CDR3 runs 14 residues. Germline V CDR1 and CDR2: WSHSY, SAAADI.

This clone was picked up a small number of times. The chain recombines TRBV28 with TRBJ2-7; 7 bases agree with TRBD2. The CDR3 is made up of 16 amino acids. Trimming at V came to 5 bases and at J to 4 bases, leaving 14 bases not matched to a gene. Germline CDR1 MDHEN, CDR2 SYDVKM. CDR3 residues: CASSPGLAVTGYEQYF. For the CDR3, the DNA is TGTGCCAGCAGTCCAGGCCTAGCGGTAACGGGGTACGAGCAGTACTTC.

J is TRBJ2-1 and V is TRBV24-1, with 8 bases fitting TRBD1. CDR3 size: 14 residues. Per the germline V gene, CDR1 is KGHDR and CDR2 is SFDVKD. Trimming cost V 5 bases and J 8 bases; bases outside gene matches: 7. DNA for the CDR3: TGTGCCACCAGTGTTAACAGGGGGTCTTATGAGCAGTTCTTC. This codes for CATSVNRGSYEQFF.

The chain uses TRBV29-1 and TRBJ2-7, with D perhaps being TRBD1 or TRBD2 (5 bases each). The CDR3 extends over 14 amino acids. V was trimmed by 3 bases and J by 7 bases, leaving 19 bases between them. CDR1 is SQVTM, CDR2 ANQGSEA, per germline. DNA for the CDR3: TGCAGCGTTGACTTCAATGGGGGACGTATGGAGCAGTACTTC. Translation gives CSVDFNGGRMEQYF.

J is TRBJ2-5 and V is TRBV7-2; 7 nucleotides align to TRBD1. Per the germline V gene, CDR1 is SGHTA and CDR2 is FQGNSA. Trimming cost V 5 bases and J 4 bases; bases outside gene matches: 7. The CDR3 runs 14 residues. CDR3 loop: CASSTGTVTETQYF. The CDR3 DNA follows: TGTGCCAGCAGCACCGGGACAGTTACAGAGACCCAGTACTTC.

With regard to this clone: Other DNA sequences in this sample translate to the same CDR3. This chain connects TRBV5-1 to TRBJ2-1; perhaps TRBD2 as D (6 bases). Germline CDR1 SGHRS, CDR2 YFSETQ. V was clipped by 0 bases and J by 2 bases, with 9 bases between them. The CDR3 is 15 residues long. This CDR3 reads CASSLVGSTYNEQFF. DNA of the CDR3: TGCGCCAGCAGCTTGGTCGGGAGTACCTACAATGAGCAGTTCTTC.

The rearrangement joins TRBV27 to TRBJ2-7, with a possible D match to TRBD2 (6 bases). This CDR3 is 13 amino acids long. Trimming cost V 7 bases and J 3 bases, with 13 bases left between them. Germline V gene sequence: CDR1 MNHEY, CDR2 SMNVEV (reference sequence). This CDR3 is CASKRWGDYEQYF. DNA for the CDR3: TGTGCCAGCAAGCGGTGGGGGGACTACGAGCAGTACTTC.

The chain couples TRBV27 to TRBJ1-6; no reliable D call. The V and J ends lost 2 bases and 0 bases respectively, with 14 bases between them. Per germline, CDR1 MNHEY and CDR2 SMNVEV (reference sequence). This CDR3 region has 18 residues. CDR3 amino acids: CASSLIPPGRSYNSPLHF. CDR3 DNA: TGTGCCAGCAGTTTAATTCCACCAGGCCGCTCCTATAATTCACCCCTCCACTTT.

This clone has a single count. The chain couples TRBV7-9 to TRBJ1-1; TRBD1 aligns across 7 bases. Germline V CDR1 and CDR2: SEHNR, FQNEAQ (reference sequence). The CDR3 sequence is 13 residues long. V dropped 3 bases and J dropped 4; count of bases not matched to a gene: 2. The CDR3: CASSFDRATEAFF. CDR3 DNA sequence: TGTGCCAGCAGCTTCGACAGGGCCACTGAAGCTTTCTTT.

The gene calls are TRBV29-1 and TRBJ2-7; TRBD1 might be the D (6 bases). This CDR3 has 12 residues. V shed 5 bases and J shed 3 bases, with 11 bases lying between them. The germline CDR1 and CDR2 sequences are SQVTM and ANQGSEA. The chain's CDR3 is CSVSPQGYEQYF. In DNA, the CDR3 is TGCAGCGTTTCCCCACAGGGCTACGAGCAGTACTTC.

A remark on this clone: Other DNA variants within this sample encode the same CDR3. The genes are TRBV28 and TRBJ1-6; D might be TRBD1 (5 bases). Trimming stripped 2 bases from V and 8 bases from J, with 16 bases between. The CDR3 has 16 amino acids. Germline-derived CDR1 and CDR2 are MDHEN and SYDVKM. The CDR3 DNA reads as TGTGCCAGCAGTTTAATCGGGACCCCTCAGCATTCACCCCTCCACTTT. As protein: CASSLIGTPQHSPLHF.